A selection of T cell receptor beta chains follows, all from one sample in a study of blood T cell repertoires in COVID-19. Produced via immunoSEQ multiplex PCR; TCRdb's table is partial and in-frame only. The table records about 220,000 clones, 83% of them present only once. The specimen was PBMCs or T cells enriched from blood (not recorded which). Receptors were obtained from a woman in her 50s who had been exposed to COVID-19. The conserved cysteine and the conserved F or W are not part of the CDR3 here.

J gene,V gene,CDR3 protein
TRBJ1-1,TRBV21-1,ASSKGYKNTEAF
TRBJ1-1,TRBV7-9,ASSWQGATEAF
TRBJ2-1,TRBV30,AWSVGGAYNEQF
TRBJ2-2,TRBV5-1,ASSLAGGDTGELF
TRBJ2-2,TRBV4-3,ASSPVTGGTGELF
TRBJ2-5,TRBV5-1,ASSLGPLEQETQY
TRBJ1-1,TRBV4-1,ASSQGEGRGEAEAF
TRBJ2-7,TRBV6-6,ASSTTGAGEQY
TRBJ1-1,TRBV3-1/TRBV3-2,ASSQARGAVNTEAF
TRBJ1-1,TRBV12-3/TRBV12-4,ASQDRSNTEAF
TRBJ1-2,TRBV5-1,ASSLARQGAGGYT
TRBJ2-2,TRBV29-1,SVGTGRIDNTGELF
TRBJ2-1,TRBV12-5,ASGLSSGGATEQF
TRBJ1-2,TRBV12-3/TRBV12-4,ASSLWPGDGYT
TRBJ1-6,TRBV3-1/TRBV3-2,ASSQGPGTGGSPLH
TRBJ1-1,TRBV2,ASRPDSGYGEAF
TRBJ2-7,TRBV3-1/TRBV3-2,ASTLGYEQY
TRBJ2-3,TRBV5-5,ASSLGPFEDTQY
TRBJ1-5,TRBV6-1,ASSDVSSNQPQH
TRBJ2-4,TRBV5-6,ASSSGQGMGVKNIQY